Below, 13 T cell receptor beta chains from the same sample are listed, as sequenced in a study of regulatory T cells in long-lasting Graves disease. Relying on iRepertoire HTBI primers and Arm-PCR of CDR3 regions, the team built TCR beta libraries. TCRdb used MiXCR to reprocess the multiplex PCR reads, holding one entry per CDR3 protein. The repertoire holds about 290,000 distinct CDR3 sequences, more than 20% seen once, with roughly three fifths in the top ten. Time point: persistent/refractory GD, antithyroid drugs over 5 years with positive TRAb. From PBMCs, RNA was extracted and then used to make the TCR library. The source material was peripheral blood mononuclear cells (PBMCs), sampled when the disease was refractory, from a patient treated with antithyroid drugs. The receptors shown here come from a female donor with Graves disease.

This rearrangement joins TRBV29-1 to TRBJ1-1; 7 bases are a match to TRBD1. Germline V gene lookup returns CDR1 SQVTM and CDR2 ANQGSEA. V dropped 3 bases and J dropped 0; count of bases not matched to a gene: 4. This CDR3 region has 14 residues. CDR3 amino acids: CSVDLTGLNTEAFF. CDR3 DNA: TGCAGCGTTGACCTGACAGGGCTGAACACTGAAGCTTTCTTT.

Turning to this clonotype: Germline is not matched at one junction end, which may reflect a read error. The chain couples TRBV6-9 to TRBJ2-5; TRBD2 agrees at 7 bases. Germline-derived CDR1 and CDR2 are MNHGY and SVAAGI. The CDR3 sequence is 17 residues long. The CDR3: CAGSYSLSGALKETQYF. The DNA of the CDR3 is TGTGCCGGCAGTTACTCCTTAAGCGGGGCTCTAAAAGAGACCCAGTACTTC.

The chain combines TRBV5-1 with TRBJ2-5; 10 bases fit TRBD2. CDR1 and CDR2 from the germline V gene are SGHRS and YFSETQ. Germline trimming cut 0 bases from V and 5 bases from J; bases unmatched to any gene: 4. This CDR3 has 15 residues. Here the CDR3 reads CASSLAGTSVETQYF. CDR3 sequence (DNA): TGCGCCAGCAGCTTGGCCGGGACTAGCGTGGAGACCCAGTACTTC.

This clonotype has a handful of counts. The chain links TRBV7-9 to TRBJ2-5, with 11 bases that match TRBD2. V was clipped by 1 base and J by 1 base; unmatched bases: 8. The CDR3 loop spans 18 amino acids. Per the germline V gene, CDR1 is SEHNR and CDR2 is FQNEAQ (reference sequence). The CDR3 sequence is CASSLVPLTSGVQETQYF. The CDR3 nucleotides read TGTGCCAGCAGCTTAGTCCCCCTGACTAGCGGGGTCCAAGAGACCCAGTACTTC. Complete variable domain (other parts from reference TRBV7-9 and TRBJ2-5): DTGVSQNPRHKITKRGQNVTFRCDPISEHNRLYWYRQTLGQGPEFLTYFQNEAQLEKSRLLSDRFSAERPKGSFSTLEIQRTEQGDSAMYLCASSLVPLTSGVQETQYFGPGTRLLVL.

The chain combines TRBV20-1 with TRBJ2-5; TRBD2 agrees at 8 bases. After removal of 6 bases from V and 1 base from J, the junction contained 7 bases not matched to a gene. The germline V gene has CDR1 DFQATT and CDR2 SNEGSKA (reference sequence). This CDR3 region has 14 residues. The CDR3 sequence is CSAPAGASQETQYF. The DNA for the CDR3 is TGCAGTGCCCCAGCGGGAGCGAGCCAAGAGACCCAGTACTTC.

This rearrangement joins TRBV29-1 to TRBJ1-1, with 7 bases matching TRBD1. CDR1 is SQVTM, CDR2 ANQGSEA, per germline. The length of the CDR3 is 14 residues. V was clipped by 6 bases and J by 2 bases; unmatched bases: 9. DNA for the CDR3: TGCAGCGTAGAACCCAGGGGGGCCAACACTGAAGCTTTCTTT. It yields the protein CSVEPRGANTEAFF.

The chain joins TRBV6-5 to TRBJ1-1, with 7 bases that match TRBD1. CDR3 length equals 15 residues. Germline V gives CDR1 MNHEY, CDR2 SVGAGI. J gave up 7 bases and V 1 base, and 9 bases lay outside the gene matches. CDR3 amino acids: CASSYFPGQRFEAFF. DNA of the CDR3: TGTGCCAGCAGTTACTTTCCGGGACAGCGCTTTGAAGCTTTCTTT.

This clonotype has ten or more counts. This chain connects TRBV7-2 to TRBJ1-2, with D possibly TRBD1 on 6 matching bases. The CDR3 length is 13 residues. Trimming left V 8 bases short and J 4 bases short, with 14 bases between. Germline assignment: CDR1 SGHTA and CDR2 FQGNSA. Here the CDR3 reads CASDSGGLYGYTF. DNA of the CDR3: TGTGCCAGCGACTCCGGGGGGCTCTATGGCTACACCTTC.

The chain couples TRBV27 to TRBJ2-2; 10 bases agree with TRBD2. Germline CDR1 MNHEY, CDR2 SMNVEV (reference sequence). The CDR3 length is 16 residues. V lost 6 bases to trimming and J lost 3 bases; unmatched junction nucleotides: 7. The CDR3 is CASSSRTSGYTGELFF. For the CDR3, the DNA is TGTGCCAGCAGCTCCCGGACTAGCGGCTACACCGGGGAGCTGTTTTTT.

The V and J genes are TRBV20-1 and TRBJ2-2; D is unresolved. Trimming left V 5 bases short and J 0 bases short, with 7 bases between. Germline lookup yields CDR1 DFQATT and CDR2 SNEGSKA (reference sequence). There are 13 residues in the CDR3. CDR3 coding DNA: TGCAGTGCTCCTATTTCGAACACCGGGGAGCTGTTTTTT. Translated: CSAPISNTGELFF.

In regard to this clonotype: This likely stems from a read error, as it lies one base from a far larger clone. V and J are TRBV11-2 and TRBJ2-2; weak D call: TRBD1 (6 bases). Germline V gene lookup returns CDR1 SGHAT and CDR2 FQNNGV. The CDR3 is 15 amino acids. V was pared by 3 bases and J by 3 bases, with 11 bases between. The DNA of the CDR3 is TGTGCCAGCAGCTTTGGGGCAGGGGACACCGGGGAGCTGTTTTTT. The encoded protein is CASSFGAGDTGELFF.

CDR3 region: CASSLYGSTGELFF. The DNA for the CDR3 is TGTGCCAGCAGTTTATACGGGAGCACCGGGGAGCTGTTTTTT. The genes are TRBV27 and TRBJ2-2; possible D gene TRBD2, 6 bases. Germline assignment: CDR1 MNHEY and CDR2 SMNVEV (reference sequence). V gave up 1 base and J gave up 4 bases, with 7 bases separating them. The CDR3 sequence is 14 residues long.

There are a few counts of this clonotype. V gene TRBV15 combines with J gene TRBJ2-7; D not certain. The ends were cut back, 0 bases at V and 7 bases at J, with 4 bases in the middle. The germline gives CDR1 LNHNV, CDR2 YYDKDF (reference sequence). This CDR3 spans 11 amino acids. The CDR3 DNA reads TGTGCCACCAGCAGAGATGGAGAGCAGTACTTC. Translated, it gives CATSRDGEQYF.